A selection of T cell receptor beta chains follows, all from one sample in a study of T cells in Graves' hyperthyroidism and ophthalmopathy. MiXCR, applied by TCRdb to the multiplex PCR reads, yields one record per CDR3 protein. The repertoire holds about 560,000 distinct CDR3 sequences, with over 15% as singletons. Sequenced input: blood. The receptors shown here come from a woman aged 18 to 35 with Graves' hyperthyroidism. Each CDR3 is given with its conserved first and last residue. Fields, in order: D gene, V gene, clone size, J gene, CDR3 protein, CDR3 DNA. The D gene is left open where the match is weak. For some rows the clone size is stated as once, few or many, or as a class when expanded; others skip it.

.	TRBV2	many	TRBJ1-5	CASSVTGRGNQPQHF	TGTGCCAGCAGCGTCACAGGGAGGGGGAATCAGCCCCAGCATTTT
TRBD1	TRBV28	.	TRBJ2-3	CASSLYQRQGSTDTQYF	TGTGCCAGCAGTCTCTATCAAAGACAGGGAAGCACAGATACGCAGTATTTT
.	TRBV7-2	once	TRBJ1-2	CASSQYREISGYTF	TGTGCCAGCAGCCAATACAGGGAAATCTCTGGCTACACCTTC
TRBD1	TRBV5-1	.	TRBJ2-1	CASSTGGPYNEQFF	TGCGCCAGCAGCACAGGGGGTCCCTACAATGAGCAGTTCTTC
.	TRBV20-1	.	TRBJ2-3	CSANPPGPNAEDTQYF	TGCAGTGCTAACCCACCGGGACCTAACGCGGAAGATACGCAGTATTTT
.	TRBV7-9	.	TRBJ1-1	CASSLAIKGEAFF	TGTGCCAGCAGCTTAGCGATAAAAGGTGAAGCTTTCTTT
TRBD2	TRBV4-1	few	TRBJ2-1	CASSRGGLAGHNEQFF	TGCGCCAGCAGCCGCGGGGGACTAGCGGGGCACAATGAGCAGTTCTTC
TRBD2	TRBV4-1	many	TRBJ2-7	CASCWGLGHEQYF	TGCGCCAGCTGCTGGGGACTAGGCCACGAGCAGTACTTC
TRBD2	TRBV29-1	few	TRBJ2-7	CSVDVAGASYEQYF	TGCAGCGTTGACGTAGCGGGAGCCTCTTACGAGCAGTACTTC
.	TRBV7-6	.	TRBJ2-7	CASSLAGRATSYEQYF	TGTGCCAGCAGCTTAGCTGGCAGGGCAACCTCCTACGAGCAGTACTTC
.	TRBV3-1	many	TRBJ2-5	CASSHDKRTQYF	TGTGCCAGCAGCCACGATAAGCGGACCCAGTACTTC
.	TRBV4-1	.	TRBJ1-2	CASSPRYAENYGYTF	TGCGCCAGCAGCCCAAGATATGCGGAGAACTATGGCTACACCTTC
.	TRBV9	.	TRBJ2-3	CASSVEASTDTQYF	TGTGCCAGCAGCGTAGAAGCCAGCACAGATACGCAGTATTTT
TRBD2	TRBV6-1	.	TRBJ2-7	CASSRTSSYNEQYF	TGTGCCAGCAGTCGGACTAGCTCCTACAATGAGCAGTACTTC
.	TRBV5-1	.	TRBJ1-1	CASSLEVGTEAFF	TGCGCCAGCAGCTTGGAGGTGGGCACTGAAGCTTTCTTT
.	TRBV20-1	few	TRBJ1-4	CSAGKQGRVEKLFF	TGCAGTGCTGGCAAACAGGGTCGGGTTGAAAAACTGTTTTTT
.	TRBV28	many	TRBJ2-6	CASSLSGTGANVLTF	TGTGCCAGCAGTTTATCCGGTACTGGGGCCAACGTCCTGACTTTC
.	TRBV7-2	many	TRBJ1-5	CASSFPRQPQHF	TGTGCCAGCAGCTTCCCCCGGCAGCCCCAGCATTTT
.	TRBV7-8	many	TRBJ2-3	CASSLLGGYTDTQYF	TGTGCCAGCAGCTTATTGGGGGGCTACACAGATACGCAGTATTTT
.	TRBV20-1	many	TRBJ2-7	CSARVPGRVGSYEQYF	TGCAGTGCTAGGGTTCCGGGGCGGGTGGGCTCCTACGAGCAGTACTTC